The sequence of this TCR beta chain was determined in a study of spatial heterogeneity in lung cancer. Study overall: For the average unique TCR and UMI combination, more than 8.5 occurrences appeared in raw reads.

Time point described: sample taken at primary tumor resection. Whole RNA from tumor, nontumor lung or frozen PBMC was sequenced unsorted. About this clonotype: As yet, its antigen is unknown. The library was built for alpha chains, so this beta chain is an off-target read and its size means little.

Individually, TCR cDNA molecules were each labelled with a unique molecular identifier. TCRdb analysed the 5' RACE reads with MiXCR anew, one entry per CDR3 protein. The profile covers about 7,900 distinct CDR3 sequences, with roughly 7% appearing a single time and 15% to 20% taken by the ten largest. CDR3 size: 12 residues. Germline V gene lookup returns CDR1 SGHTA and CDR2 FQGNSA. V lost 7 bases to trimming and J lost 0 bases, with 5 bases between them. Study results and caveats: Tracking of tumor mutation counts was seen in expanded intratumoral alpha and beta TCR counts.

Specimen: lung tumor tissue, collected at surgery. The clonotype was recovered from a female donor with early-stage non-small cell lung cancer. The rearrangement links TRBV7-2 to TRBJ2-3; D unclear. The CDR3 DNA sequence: TGTGCCAGCACCACTAGCACAGATACGCAGTATTTT. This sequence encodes CASTTSTDTQYF. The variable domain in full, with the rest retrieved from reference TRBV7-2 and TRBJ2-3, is GAGVSQSPSNKVTEKGKDVELRCDPISGHTALYWYRQSLGQGLEFLIYFQGNSAPDKSGLPSDRFSAERTGGSVSTLTIQRTQQEDSAVYLCASTTSTDTQYFGPGTRLTVL.